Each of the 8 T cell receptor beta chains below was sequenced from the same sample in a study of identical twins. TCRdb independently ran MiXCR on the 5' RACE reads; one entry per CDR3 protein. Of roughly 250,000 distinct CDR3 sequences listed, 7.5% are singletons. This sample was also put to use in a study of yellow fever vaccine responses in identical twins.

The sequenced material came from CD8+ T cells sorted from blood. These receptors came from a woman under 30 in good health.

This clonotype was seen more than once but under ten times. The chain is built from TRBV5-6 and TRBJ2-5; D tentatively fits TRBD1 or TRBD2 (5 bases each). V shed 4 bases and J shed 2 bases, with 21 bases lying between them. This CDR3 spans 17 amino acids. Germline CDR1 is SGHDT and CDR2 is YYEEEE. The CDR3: CASSMGVLTGSQETQYF. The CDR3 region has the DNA TGTGCCAGCAGCATGGGGGTCCTTACCGGGTCTCAAGAGACCCAGTACTTC.

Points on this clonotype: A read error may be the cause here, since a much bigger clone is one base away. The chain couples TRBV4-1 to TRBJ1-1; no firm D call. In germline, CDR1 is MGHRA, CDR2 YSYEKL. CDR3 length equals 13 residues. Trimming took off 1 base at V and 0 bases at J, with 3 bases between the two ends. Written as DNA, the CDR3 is TGCGCCAGCAGCCAAGCAATGAACACTGAAGCTTTCTTT. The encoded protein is CASSQAMNTEAFF.

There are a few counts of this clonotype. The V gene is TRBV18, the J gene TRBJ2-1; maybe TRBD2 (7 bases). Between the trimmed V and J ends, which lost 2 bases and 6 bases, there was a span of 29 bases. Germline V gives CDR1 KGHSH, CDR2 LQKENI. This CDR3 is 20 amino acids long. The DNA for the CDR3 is TGTGCCAGCTCACCAACCGACCGGGGGGCGGCGGGACTATCTTTCAATGAGCAGTTCTTC. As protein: CASSPTDRGAAGLSFNEQFF.

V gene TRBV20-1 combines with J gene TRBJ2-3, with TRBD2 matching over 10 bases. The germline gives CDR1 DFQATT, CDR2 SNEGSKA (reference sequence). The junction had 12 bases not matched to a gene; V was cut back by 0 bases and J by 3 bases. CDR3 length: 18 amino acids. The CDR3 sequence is CSARESSKREGMTDTQYF. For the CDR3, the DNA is TGCAGTGCTAGAGAGAGCTCCAAGCGGGAGGGGATGACAGATACGCAGTATTTT.

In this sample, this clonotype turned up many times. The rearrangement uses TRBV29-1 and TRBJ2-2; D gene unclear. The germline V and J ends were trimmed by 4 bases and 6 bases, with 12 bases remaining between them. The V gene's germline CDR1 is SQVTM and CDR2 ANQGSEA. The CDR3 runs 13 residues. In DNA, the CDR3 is TGCAGCGTTGTAGCTGGGTGGGCCGGGGAGCTGTTTTTT. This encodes CSVVAGWAGELFF.

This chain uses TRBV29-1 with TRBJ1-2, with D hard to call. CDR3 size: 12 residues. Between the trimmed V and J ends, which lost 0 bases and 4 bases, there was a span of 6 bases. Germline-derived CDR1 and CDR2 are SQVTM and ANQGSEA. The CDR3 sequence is CSVEDGLYGYTF. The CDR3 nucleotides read TGCAGCGTTGAAGATGGACTCTATGGCTACACCTTC.

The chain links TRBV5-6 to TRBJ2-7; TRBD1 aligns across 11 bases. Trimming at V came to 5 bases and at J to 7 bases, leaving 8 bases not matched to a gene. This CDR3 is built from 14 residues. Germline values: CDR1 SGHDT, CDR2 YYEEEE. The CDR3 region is CASSIGTGGLEQYV. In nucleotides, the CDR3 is TGTGCCAGCAGTATCGGGACAGGGGGTCTGGAGCAGTACGTC.

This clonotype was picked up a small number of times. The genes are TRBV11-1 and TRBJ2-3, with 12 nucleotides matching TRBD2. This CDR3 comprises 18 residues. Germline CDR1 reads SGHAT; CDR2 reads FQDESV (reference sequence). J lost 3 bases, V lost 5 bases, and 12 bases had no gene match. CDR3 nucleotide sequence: TGTGCCAGCAGCCCCCCGTCTAGCGGGAGGGCCCATACAGATACGCAGTATTTT. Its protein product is CASSPPSSGRAHTDTQYF.